The 8 T cell receptor beta chains listed next were all sequenced from one sample in a study of cytomegalovirus exposure and HLA in healthy donors. The PCR had 60 Vbeta and 13 Jbeta primers. Sequencing used immunoSEQ multiplex PCR; TCRdb keeps in-frame clones, though not all of them. Among about 55,000 clones listed, roughly 74% were seen once. The material sequenced was PBMCs. The receptors shown here come from a female donor in good health and CMV-seronegative.

The chain joins TRBV5-5 to TRBJ2-7, with 8 bases fitting TRBD1. The trim removed 6 bases at V and 2 bases at J, leaving 4 bases unmatched. CDR1 is SGHKS and CDR2 is YYEKEE in the germline V gene (reference sequence). The CDR3 is 13 residues long. The CDR3 nucleotides read TGTGCCAGCACCAGGACAGGGCCCTACGAGCAGTACTTC. Its protein product is CASTRTGPYEQYF.

The chain employs TRBV6-5 and TRBJ2-6; tentative D call: TRBD1 (5 bases). The ends were cut back, 2 bases at V and 2 bases at J, with 7 bases in the middle. Germline V gene data show CDR1 as MNHEY and CDR2 as SVGAGI. The CDR3 totals 15 residues. The CDR3 coding sequence is TGTGCCAGCAGTTACGCAGGGACTGGGGCCAACGTCCTGACTTTC. Amino acids: CASSYAGTGANVLTF.

The chain recombines TRBV5-5 with TRBJ2-5, with D tentatively TRBD1 or TRBD2 (5 bases each). The J call is uncertain, as TRBJ2-7 better fits the DNA end. Germline lookup yields CDR1 SGHKS and CDR2 YYEKEE (reference sequence). CDR3 length: 16 residues. The CDR3, as DNA: TGTGCCAGCAGCCTACGGGCAGGACCAGGTGGGGGCGAGCAGTACTTC. Its translation is CASSLRAGPGGGEQYF.

The chain is built from TRBV7-9 and TRBJ2-1; 12 bases fit TRBD1. The CDR3 runs to 17 residues. Trimming removed 3 bases from V and 8 bases from J; junction bases left unmatched: 11. CDR1 is SEHNR, CDR2 FQNEAQ, per germline (reference sequence). The CDR3 reads CASSFLLGTGGMDEQFF. As DNA, the CDR3 is TGTGCCAGCAGCTTCCTCCTTGGGACAGGGGGCATGGATGAGCAGTTCTTC.

The chain recombines TRBV7-2 with TRBJ1-5; no reliable D call. Trimming shortened V by 5 bases and J by 4 bases, and 12 bases separated the two germline ends. This CDR3 has 14 residues. Germline V gene data show CDR1 as SGHTA and CDR2 as FQGNSA. CDR3 nucleotide sequence: TGTGCCAGCAGCCCAACCAACCTAAATCAGCCCCAGCATTTT. It is translated as CASSPTNLNQPQHF.

The CDR3: CASKLAGLQETQYF. In DNA form, the CDR3 reads TGCGCCAGCAAACTAGCGGGGTTACAAGAGACCCAGTACTTC. The rearrangement uses TRBV5-1 and TRBJ2-5, with 10 bases lining up with TRBD2. V dropped 6 bases and J dropped 2; count of bases not matched to a gene: 4. The CDR3 extends over 14 amino acids. CDR1 is SGHRS, CDR2 YFSETQ, per germline. Using reference TRBV5-1 and TRBJ2-5 for the parts outside the CDR3, the full variable domain is KAGVTQTPRYLIKTRGQQVTLSCSPISGHRSVSWYQQTPGQGLQFLFEYFSETQRNKGNFPGRFSGRQFSNSRSEMNVSTLELGDSALYLCASKLAGLQETQYFGPGTRLLVL.

J is TRBJ2-7 and V is TRBV7-9; TRBD1 agrees at 7 bases. The CDR3 has 16 residues. CDR1 and CDR2 (germline): SEHNR, FQNEAQ (reference sequence). V was pared by 2 bases and J by 4 bases, with 11 bases of the junction left unmatched. CDR3 nucleotide sequence: TGTGCCAGCAGCTTACATGATGGGGACAGACGTTACGAGCAGTACTTC. As protein: CASSLHDGDRRYEQYF.

J is TRBJ1-2 and V is TRBV30; 7 bases agree with TRBD1. Germline CDR1 reads GTSNPN; CDR2 reads SVGIG (reference sequence). There are 13 residues in the CDR3. Trimming removed 2 bases from V and 6 bases from J; junction bases left unmatched: 6. Here the CDR3 reads CAWSYRGGDGYTF. The CDR3 DNA sequence: TGTGCCTGGAGTTACAGGGGCGGGGATGGCTACACCTTC.